Following are 12 T cell receptor beta chains from one sample sequenced in a study of shared clonotypes between healthy human individuals. Sequencing used immunoSEQ multiplex PCR; TCRdb keeps in-frame clones, though not all of them. Among 2,500,000 or so clones listed, more than 80% were seen once. Sequenced input: naive CD4+ T cells sorted from blood. The subset: CD45RA+ positively selected. The source is a man aged 18 to 29 in good health.

This chain links TRBV5-3 with TRBJ2-1; perhaps TRBD2 as D (6 bases). TRBV5-3 has ORF status, its function being uncertain. The CDR3 is 16 amino acids. The V gene lost 0 bases and the J gene lost 7 bases, with 17 bases spanning the gap. The DNA for the CDR3 is TGTGCCAGAAGCTTGGCACCGGGAGTAAGTGGAAATGAGCAGTTCTTC. Its translation: CARSLAPGVSGNEQFF.

V gene TRBV5-6 combines with J gene TRBJ2-7; D gene unclear. The CDR3 sequence is 8 residues long. Germline values: CDR1 SGHDT, CDR2 YYEEEE. The CDR3, as DNA: TGTGCCAGCAGCTTAGCTCCTGTC. Its protein is CASSLAPV.

In regard to this clone: The same CDR3 arises from other DNA sequences in this sample as well. J is TRBJ1-2 and V is TRBV5-6, with D perhaps TRBD1 (6 bases). Looked up from germline, CDR1 is SGHDT and CDR2 is YYEEEE. The V and J ends lost 4 bases and 2 bases respectively, with 9 bases between them. The CDR3 spans 13 residues. The CDR3 protein is CASSPGQNYGYTF. CDR3 sequence (DNA): TGTGCCAGCAGCCCCGGACAGAACTATGGCTACACCTTC.

In regard to this clone: The same CDR3 can be traced to other DNA sequences in this sample. The genes are TRBV11-3 and TRBJ2-2, with D perhaps TRBD1 (6 bases). Germline V gives CDR1 SGHNT, CDR2 YENEEA. Trimming removed 5 bases at V and 5 bases at J, with 9 bases between. There are 13 residues in the CDR3. In DNA form, the CDR3 reads TGTGCCAGCAGCCTAGGGGGAACCGGGGAGCTGTTTTTT. Protein: CASSLGGTGELFF.

The genes are TRBV11-3 and TRBJ1-1; D unclear. Per the germline V gene, CDR1 is SGHNT and CDR2 is YENEEA. Trimming removed 4 bases from V and 0 bases from J, with 6 bases in between. The CDR3 contains 13 residues. CDR3 in DNA: TGTGCCAGCAGCTATCAGGTGAACACTGAAGCTTTCTTT. Protein sequence: CASSYQVNTEAFF.

This clone occurred once. The rearrangement joins TRBV10-3 to TRBJ1-1; TRBD1 agrees at 8 bases. In germline, CDR1 is ENHRY, CDR2 SYGVKD. V was pared by 6 bases and J by 0 bases, with 0 bases of the junction left unmatched. CDR3 size: 13 residues. CDR3 DNA: TGTGCCATCAGACAGGGGGTGAACACTGAAGCTTTCTTT. Its translation: CAIRQGVNTEAFF.

About this clone: Distinct nucleotide sequences in the sample also encode this CDR3. V usage is TRBV18 and J usage is TRBJ2-3; D gene uncertain. Trimming cost V 1 base and J 3 bases, with 5 bases left between them. From germline, CDR1 is KGHSH and CDR2 LQKENI. The CDR3 length is 13 residues. CDR3 sequence (DNA): TGTGCCAGCTCACCACGCGGAACAGATACGCAGTATTTT. Its translation: CASSPRGTDTQYF.

The chain couples TRBV6-5 to TRBJ1-4; weak D call: TRBD1 (6 bases). Looked up from germline, CDR1 is MNHEY and CDR2 is SVGAGI. Trimming took 6 bases from V and 7 from J, leaving 15 bases between them. This CDR3 comprises 14 residues. CDR3 nucleotide sequence: TGTGCCAGCAGCCGGACAGAGGGGGTTGAAAAACTGTTTTTT. Encoded protein: CASSRTEGVEKLFF.

DNA for the CDR3: TGTGCCAGCAGCCGGACTTTGAACACCGGGGAGCTGTTTTTT. Protein sequence: CASSRTLNTGELFF. The chain uses TRBV14 and TRBJ2-2, with a weak D call TRBD2 (5 bases). The CDR3 runs to 14 residues. Germline CDR1 and CDR2: SGHDN and FVKESK. Deletions cut 4 bases from V and 1 base from J, with 7 bases between.

The rearrangement links TRBV7-9 to TRBJ1-3; 10 bases are a match to TRBD1. The V and J ends lost 5 bases and 5 bases, in that order; junction bases with no gene match: 6. Germline V gives CDR1 SEHNR, CDR2 FQNEAQ (reference sequence). There are 15 residues in the CDR3. The CDR3 region is CASSVGQGGRNTIYF. The DNA of the CDR3 is TGTGCCAGCAGCGTTGGACAGGGGGGTAGAAACACCATATATTTT. The variable domain in full, completed from reference TRBV7-9 and TRBJ1-3, reads DTGVSQNPRHKITKRGQNVTFRCDPISEHNRLYWYRQTLGQGPEFLTYFQNEAQLEKSRLLSDRFSAERPKGSFSTLEIQRTEQGDSAMYLCASSVGQGGRNTIYFGEGSWLTVV.

This clone has at least ten counts. The chain has TRBV9 and TRBJ1-2; TRBD1 matches 8 bases. This CDR3 spans 14 amino acids. V trimming: 0 bases; J trimming: 8 bases; junction bases outside the gene matches: 6. Germline CDR1 reads SGDLS; CDR2 reads YYNGEE. The CDR3 is CASSVAGQASGYTF. CDR3 bases: TGTGCCAGCAGCGTAGCGGGACAGGCCTCCGGCTACACCTTC. The complete variable domain, with remaining parts taken from reference TRBV9 and TRBJ1-2, reads DSGVTQTPKHLITATGQRVTLRCSPRSGDLSVYWYQQSLDQGLQFLIQYYNGEERAKGNILERFSAQQFPDLHSELNLSSLELGDSALYFCASSVAGQASGYTFGSGTRLTVV.

The CDR3 is CASSPPRSGGGSTEAFF. The CDR3 DNA sequence: TGCGCCAGCAGCCCGCCACGGTCCGGGGGCGGGAGCACTGAAGCTTTCTTT. This chain links TRBV4-1 with TRBJ1-1; tentative D call: TRBD1 (6 bases). CDR1 and CDR2 (germline): MGHRA, YSYEKL. The CDR3 is 17 amino acids. Trimming removed 4 bases from V and 4 bases from J, with 22 bases in between.